This paragraph reports one T cell receptor (beta chain). Its antigen is unidentified. Amplification from RNA transcripts yielded the TCR beta CDR3 regions. An opening RT-PCR round employed HTBI primers and preceded a second-round multiplex PCR. TCRdb re-called the multiplex PCR reads with MiXCR, one entry per CDR3 protein. The table shows around 1,200,000 distinct CDR3 sequences, with about two fifths occurring only once. This sample was included in a study of Graves' ophthalmopathy and Graves' hyperthyroidism. Findings of the study overall: Most expanded clonotypes in thyroid above 0.001 frequency also showed up in blood.

The CDR3 is 17 residues long. In germline, CDR1 is SEHNR, CDR2 FQNEAQ (reference sequence). V was shortened by 5 bases and J by 5 bases, with 25 bases between the two germline ends. The chain combines TRBV7-9 with TRBJ2-7; D remains unclear. The sequenced material came from peripheral blood or thyroid tissue (not recorded which). This clonotype was obtained from an adult man with Graves' hyperthyroidism. CDR3 sequence (DNA): TGTGCCAGCAGCCAAGAACGGGCCGGCATCTGGTCTAACGAGCAGTACTTC. Translated, it gives CASSQERAGIWSNEQYF.